This T cell receptor (beta chain) was obtained from a study of glioma-infiltrating T cells after dendritic cell vaccination. At the level of the study: Glioblastoma patients came from Phase I and II dendritic cell vaccination trials. Treatment, given 2003 to 2012, was autologous tumor lysate-pulsed dendritic cell vaccination.

The V gene lost 5 bases and the J gene lost 9 bases, with 22 bases spanning the gap. CDR1 is SGHVS and CDR2 is FQNEAQ in the germline V gene. This CDR3 is 15 amino acids long. Repertoires were generated with immunoSEQ multiplex PCR, while TCRdb's copy carries only in-frame clones and drops some. The repertoire holds around 89,000 clones, around 86% seen once, with more than 15% in the top ten. The TCR originated in a human donor with glioblastoma. The sequenced sample was blood, obtained before dendritic cell vaccination. The chain combines TRBV7-8 with TRBJ1-2; tentatively, D is TRBD1 (5 bases). CDR3 nucleotides: TGTGCCAGCAGCATGCGACAGCTAGGCTCTCGGAGCTACACCTTC. Translation: CASSMRQLGSRSYTF.